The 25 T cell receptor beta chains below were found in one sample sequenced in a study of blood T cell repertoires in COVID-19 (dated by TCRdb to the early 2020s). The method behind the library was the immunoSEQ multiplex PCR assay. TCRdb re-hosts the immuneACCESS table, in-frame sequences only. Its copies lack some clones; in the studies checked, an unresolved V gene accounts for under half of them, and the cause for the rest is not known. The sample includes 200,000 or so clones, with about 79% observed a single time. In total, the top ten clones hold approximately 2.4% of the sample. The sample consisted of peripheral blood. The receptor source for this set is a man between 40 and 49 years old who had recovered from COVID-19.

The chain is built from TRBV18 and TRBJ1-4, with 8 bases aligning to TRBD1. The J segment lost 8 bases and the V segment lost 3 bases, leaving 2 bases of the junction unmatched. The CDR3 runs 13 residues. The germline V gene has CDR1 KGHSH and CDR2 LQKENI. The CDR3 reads CASSPGQEEKLFF. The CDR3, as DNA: TGTGCCAGCTCACCGGGACAGGAAGAAAAACTGTTTTTT.

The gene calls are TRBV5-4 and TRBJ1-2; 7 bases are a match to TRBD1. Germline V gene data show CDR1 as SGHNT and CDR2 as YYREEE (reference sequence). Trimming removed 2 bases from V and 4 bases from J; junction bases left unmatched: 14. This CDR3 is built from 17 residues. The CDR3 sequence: CASSLPGQTADPYGYTF. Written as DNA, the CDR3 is TGTGCCAGCAGCTTACCGGGACAGACAGCCGATCCCTATGGCTACACCTTC. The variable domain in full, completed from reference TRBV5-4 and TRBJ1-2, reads ETGVTQSPTHLIKTRGQQVTLRCSSQSGHNTVSWYQQALGQGPQFIFQYYREEENGRGNFPPRFSGLQFPNYSSELNVNALELDDSALYLCASSLPGQTADPYGYTFGSGTRLTVV.

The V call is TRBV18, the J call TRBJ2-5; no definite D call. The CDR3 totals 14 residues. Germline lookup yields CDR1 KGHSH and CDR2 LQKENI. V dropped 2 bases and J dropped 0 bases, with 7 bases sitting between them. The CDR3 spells CASSPETDQETQYF. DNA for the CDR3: TGTGCCAGCTCACCAGAAACGGACCAAGAGACCCAGTACTTC.

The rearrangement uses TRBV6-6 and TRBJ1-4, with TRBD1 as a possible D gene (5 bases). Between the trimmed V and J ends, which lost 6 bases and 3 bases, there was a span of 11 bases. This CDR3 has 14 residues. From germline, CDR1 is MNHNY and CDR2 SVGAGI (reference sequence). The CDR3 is CASSGGTANEKLFF. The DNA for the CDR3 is TGTGCCAGCAGCGGCGGGACGGCTAATGAAAAACTGTTTTTT.

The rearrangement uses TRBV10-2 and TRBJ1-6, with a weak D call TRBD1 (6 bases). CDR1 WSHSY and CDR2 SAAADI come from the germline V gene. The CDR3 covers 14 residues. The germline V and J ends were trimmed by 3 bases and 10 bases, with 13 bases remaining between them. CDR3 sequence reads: CASSEFTGPSPLHF. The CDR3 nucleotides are TGCGCCAGCAGTGAATTCACAGGGCCATCACCCCTCCACTTT.

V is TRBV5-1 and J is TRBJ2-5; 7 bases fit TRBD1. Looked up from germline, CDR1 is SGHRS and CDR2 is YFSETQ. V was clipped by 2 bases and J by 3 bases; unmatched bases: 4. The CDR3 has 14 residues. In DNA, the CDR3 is TGCGCCAGCAGCTTTATAGGACAGGAAGAGACCCAGTACTTC. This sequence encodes CASSFIGQEETQYF. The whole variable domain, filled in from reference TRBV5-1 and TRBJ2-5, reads KAGVTQTPRYLIKTRGQQVTLSCSPISGHRSVSWYQQTPGQGLQFLFEYFSETQRNKGNFPGRFSGRQFSNSRSEMNVSTLELGDSALYLCASSFIGQEETQYFGPGTRLLVL.

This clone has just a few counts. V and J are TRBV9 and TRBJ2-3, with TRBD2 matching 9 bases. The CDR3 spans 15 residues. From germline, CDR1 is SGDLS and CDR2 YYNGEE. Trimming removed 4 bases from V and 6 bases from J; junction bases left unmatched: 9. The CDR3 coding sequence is TGTGCCAGCAGCCTTTTGAGCGGGGGGTTCGATACGCAGTATTTT. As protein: CASSLLSGGFDTQYF.

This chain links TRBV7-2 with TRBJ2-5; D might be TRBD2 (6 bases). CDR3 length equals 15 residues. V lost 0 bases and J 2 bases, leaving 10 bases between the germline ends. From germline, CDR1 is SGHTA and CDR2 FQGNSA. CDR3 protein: CASSLARDFQETQYF. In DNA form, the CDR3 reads TGTGCCAGCAGCTTAGCCCGGGACTTTCAAGAGACCCAGTACTTC.

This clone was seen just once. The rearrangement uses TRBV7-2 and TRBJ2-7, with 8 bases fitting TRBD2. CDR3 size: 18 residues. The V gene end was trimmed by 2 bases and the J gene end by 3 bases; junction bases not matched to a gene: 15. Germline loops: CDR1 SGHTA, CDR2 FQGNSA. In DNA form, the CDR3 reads TGTGCCAGCAGCTTAAACGCCCCTCGCGGGGGGCTACACTACGAGCAGTACTTC. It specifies CASSLNAPRGGLHYEQYF.

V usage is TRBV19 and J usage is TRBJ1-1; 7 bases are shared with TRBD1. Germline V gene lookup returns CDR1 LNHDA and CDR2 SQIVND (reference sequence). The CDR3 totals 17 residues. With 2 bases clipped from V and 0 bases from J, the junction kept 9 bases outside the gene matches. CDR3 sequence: CASSIPENRGVNTEAFF. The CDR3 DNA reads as TGTGCCAGTAGTATACCGGAAAACAGGGGAGTGAACACTGAAGCTTTCTTT.

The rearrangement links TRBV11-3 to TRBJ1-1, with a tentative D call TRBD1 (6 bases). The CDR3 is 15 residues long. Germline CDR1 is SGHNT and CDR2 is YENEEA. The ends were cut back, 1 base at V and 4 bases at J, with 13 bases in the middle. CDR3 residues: CASSLGSQGSTEAFF. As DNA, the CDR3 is TGTGCCAGCAGCTTAGGGTCGCAGGGGAGCACTGAAGCTTTCTTT.

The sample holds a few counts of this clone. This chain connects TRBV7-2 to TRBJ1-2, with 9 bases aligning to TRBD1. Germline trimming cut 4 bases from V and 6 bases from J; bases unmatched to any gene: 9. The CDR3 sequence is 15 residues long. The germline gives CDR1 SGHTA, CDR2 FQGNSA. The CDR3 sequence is CASSSGTGNWNGYTF. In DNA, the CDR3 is TGTGCCAGCAGCTCCGGGACAGGGAACTGGAATGGCTACACCTTC.

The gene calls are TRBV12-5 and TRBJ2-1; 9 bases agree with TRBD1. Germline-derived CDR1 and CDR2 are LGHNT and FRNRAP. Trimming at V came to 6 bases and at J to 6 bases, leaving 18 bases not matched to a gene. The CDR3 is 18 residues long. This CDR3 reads CASGPIPDGTGSPNEQFF. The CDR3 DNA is TGTGCTAGTGGCCCGATCCCAGACGGGACAGGGTCGCCCAATGAGCAGTTCTTC.

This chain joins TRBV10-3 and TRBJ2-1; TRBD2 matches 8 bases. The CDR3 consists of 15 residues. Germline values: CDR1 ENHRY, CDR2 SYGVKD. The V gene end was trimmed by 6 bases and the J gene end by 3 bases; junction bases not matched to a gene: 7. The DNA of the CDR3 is TGTGCCATCAGCGAAACGGGGGGGAACTACAATGAGCAGTTCTTC. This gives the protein CAISETGGNYNEQFF.

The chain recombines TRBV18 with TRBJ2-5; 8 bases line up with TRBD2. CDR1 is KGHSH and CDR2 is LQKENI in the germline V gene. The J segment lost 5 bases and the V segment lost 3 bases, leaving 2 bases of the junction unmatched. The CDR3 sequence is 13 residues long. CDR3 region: CASSPGLGETQYF. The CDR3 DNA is TGTGCCAGCTCACCGGGACTAGGGGAGACCCAGTACTTC. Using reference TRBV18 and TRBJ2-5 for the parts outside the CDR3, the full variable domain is NAGVMQNPRHLVRRRGQEARLRCSPMKGHSHVYWYRQLPEEGLKFMVYLQKENIIDESGMPKERFSAEFPKEGPSILRIQQVVRGDSAAYFCASSPGLGETQYFGPGTRLLVL.

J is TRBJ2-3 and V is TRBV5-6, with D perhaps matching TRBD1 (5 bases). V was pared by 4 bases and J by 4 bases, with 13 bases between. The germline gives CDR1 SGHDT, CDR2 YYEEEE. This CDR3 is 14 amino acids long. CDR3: CASSKGRRSDTQYF. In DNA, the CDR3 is TGTGCCAGCAGCAAGGGGCGCCGGTCAGATACGCAGTATTTT.

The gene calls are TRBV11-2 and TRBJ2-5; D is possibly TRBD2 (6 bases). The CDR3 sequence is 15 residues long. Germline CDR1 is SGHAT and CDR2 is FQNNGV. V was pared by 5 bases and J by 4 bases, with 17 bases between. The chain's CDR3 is CASSLSGGARETQYF. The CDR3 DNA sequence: TGTGCCAGCAGCCTCAGCGGAGGGGCCCGAGAGACCCAGTACTTC.

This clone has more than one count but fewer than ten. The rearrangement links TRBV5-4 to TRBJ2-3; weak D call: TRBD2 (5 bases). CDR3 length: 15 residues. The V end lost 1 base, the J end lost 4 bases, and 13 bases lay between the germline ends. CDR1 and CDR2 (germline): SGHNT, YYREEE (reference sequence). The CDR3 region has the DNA TGTGCCAGCAGCTTGATGGGTGAGGGTTCAGATACGCAGTATTTT. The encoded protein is CASSLMGEGSDTQYF.

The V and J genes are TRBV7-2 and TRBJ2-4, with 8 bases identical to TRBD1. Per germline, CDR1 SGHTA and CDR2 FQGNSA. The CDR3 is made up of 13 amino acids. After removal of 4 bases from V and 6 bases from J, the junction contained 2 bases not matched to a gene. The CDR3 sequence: CASSSGQGNIQYF. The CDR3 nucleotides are TGTGCCAGCAGCTCCGGACAGGGAAACATTCAGTACTTC.

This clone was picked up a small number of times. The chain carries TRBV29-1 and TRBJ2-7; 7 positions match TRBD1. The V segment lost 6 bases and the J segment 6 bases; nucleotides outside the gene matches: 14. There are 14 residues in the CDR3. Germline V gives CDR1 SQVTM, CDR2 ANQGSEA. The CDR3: CSVQPRGTGAEQYF. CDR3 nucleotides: TGCAGCGTGCAACCTCGAGGAACAGGGGCCGAGCAGTACTTC.

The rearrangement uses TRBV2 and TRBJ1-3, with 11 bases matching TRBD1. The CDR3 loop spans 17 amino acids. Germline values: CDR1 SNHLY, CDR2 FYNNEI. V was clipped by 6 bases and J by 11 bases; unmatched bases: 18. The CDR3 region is CASRAWTGGESGISIYF. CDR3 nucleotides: TGTGCCAGCAGGGCCTGGACAGGGGGCGAGTCAGGAATCTCCATATATTTT.

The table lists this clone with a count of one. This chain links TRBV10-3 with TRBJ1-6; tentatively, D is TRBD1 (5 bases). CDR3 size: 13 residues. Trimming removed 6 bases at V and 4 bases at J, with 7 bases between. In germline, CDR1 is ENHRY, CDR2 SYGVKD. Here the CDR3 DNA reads TGTGCCATCAGGGGGGGTTATAATTCACCCCTCCACTTT. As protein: CAIRGGYNSPLHF.

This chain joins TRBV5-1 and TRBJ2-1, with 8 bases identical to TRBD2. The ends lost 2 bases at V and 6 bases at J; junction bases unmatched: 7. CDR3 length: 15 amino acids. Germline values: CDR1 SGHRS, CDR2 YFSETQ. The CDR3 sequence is CASSLLAEDFNEQFF. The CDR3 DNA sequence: TGCGCCAGCAGCTTACTAGCGGAGGATTTCAATGAGCAGTTCTTC.

The CDR3 DNA sequence: TGCGCCAGCAGTGAGTCTAGGACAGCCTCCGAGCAGTACTTC. Protein: CASSESRTASEQYF. This chain links TRBV10-2 with TRBJ2-7; a weak D match, TRBD1 (6 bases). The germline V and J ends were trimmed by 0 bases and 6 bases, with 12 bases remaining between them. Looked up from germline, CDR1 is WSHSY and CDR2 is SAAADI. The CDR3 loop spans 14 amino acids.

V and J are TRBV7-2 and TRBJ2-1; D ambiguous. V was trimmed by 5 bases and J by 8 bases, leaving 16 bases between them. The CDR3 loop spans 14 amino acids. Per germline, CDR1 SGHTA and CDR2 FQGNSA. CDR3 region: CASSVRSGSDEQFF. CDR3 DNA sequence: TGTGCCAGCAGCGTGAGATCCGGGTCCGATGAGCAGTTCTTC. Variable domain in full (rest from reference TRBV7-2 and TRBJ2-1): GAGVSQSPSNKVTEKGKDVELRCDPISGHTALYWYRQSLGQGLEFLIYFQGNSAPDKSGLPSDRFSAERTGGSVSTLTIQRTQQEDSAVYLCASSVRSGSDEQFFGPGTRLTVL.